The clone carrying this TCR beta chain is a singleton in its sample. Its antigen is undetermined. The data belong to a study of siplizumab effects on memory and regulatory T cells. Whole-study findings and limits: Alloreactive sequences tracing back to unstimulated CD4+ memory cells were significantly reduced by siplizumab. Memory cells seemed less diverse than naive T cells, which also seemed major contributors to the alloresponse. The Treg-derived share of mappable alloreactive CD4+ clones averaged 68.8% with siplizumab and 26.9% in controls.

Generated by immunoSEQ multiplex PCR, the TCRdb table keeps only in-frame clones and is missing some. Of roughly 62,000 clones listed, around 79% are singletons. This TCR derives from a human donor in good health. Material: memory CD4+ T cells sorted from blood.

The CDR3 coding sequence is TGTGCCAGCGGGCCGGGCACCGGGGAGCTGTTTTTT. Translation gives CASGPGTGELFF. The V gene is TRBV7-7, the J gene TRBJ2-2; no clear D gene. CDR1 SSHAT and CDR2 FNYEAQ come from the germline V gene (reference sequence). The germline V and J ends were trimmed by 8 bases and 4 bases, with 8 bases remaining between them. The length of the CDR3 is 12 residues.